This TCR beta chain was identified during a study of graft-versus-host responses after intestinal transplantation. Study-wide background: Transplants were multivisceral, liver-intestinal, or isolated intestinal. Each patient got anti-thymocyte globulin induction, then tacrolimus and steroids for roughly 3 years. Whole-study results and caveats: Allografts of patients with graft-donor T cell macrochimerism showed high graft-versus-host to host-versus-graft clone ratios. The recipient marrow held GvH clones, and some of them showed up first in ileum or blood.

As concerns this clone: What it binds is unknown.

Assay: immunoSEQ multiplex PCR; the TCRdb copy retains only in-frame clones and omits some. The table records 90,000 to 130,000 clones, around nine tenths of them present only once. V was pared by 6 bases and J by 5 bases, with 3 bases of the junction left unmatched. Germline V lookup: CDR1 WNHNN, CDR2 SYGVQD (reference sequence). This CDR3 spans 13 amino acids. The clonotype comes from a human donor who was the organ donor for an intestinal transplant. The V gene is TRBV10-1, the J gene TRBJ2-3, with 9 bases lining up with TRBD1. The source material was unstimulated CD4+ T cells sorted from spleen or lymph node cells, sampled before transplant. The chain's CDR3 is CASRMDRGDTQYF. DNA for the CDR3: TGCGCCAGCAGAATGGACAGGGGAGATACGCAGTATTTT.